This paragraph covers one T cell receptor (beta chain) sequence. Its specificity is unknown. The sample comes from a study of OX40 agonist ivuxolimab in advanced cancers. In the study overall: Hepatocellular carcinoma, melanoma, renal cell or head and neck cancer was diagnosed in the dose-escalation patients. Study-wide results and caveats: There were, on average, more expanded clones in CD8+ T cells than in CD4+.

Germline CDR1 is MNHEY and CDR2 is SMNVEV (reference sequence). The CDR3 extends over 15 amino acids. Trimming removed 0 bases at V and 0 bases at J, with 7 bases between. Some clones are missing from TCRdb's copy, which holds only in-frame ones; the method was immunoSEQ multiplex PCR. In the table there are tens of thousands of clones, around 77% of which are singletons. This clonotype was obtained from an adult with an advanced solid tumor such as melanoma, head and neck, liver or kidney cancer. The material was CD4+ or CD8+ T cells sorted from blood, obtained in a trial of the OX40 agonist ivuxolimab. This chain joins TRBV27 and TRBJ2-3; no clear D gene. In nucleotides, the CDR3 is TGTGCCAGCAGTTTATCTCTCTGGAGCACAGATACGCAGTATTTT. Its translation: CASSLSLWSTDTQYF.